The 17 T cell receptor beta chains given below trace back to one sample, sequenced in a study of blood T cell repertoires in COVID-19. Sequencing used immunoSEQ multiplex PCR; TCRdb keeps in-frame clones, though not all of them. The sample consists of fewer than 200,000 clones, about 85% of them appearing once. Material: peripheral blood. These receptors originate from a human donor with acute or convalescent COVID-19. The donor label of this sample is uncertain.

The chain links TRBV5-1 to TRBJ1-1, with TRBD1 matching 9 bases. The CDR3 runs to 14 residues. The V gene end was trimmed by 4 bases and the J gene end by 4 bases; junction bases not matched to a gene: 5. Germline lookup yields CDR1 SGHRS and CDR2 YFSETQ. CDR3 loop: CASSQQGAGTEAFF. The CDR3, as DNA: TGCGCCAGCAGCCAACAGGGGGCAGGCACTGAAGCTTTCTTT.

This chain links TRBV2 with TRBJ2-4; TRBD2 is a possible D gene (6 bases). The germline gives CDR1 SNHLY, CDR2 FYNNEI. V lost 5 bases and J 0 bases, leaving 11 bases between the germline ends. The CDR3 spans 15 residues. The CDR3: CASSSGGIAKNIQYF. The CDR3, as DNA: TGTGCCAGCAGTTCCGGGGGTATAGCCAAAAACATTCAGTACTTC.

The genes are TRBV6-5 and TRBJ2-7; TRBD2 matches 9 bases. The germline V gene has CDR1 MNHEY and CDR2 SVGAGI. After removal of 4 bases from V and 5 bases from J, the junction contained 12 bases not matched to a gene. The length of the CDR3 is 16 residues. The DNA for the CDR3 is TGTGCCAGCAGTTCTCCGGATAGCGGGGGTAGGAACGAGCAGTACTTC. Translating it yields CASSSPDSGGRNEQYF.

The chain is built from TRBV6-6 and TRBJ2-6; TRBD1 might be the D (6 bases). The CDR3 contains 17 residues. Looked up from germline, CDR1 is MNHNY and CDR2 is SVGAGI (reference sequence). The germline V and J ends were trimmed by 5 bases and 0 bases, with 14 bases remaining between them. CDR3 in amino acids: CASSLRQEHSGANVLTF. The DNA for the CDR3 is TGTGCCAGCAGTCTTCGACAGGAACACTCTGGGGCCAACGTCCTGACTTTC.

This chain links TRBV6-5 with TRBJ1-6, with 9 positions matching TRBD1. Trimming removed 6 bases from V and 7 bases from J; junction bases left unmatched: 1. Germline V gene sequence: CDR1 MNHEY, CDR2 SVGAGI. This CDR3 has 13 residues. The CDR3 coding sequence is TGTGCCAGCAGGGGGACAGGGAATTCACCCCTCCACTTT. The encoded protein is CASRGTGNSPLHF.

The chain combines TRBV19 with TRBJ2-1, with a weak D call TRBD2 (5 bases). The ends were cut back, 0 bases at V and 7 bases at J, with 7 bases in the middle. The CDR3 contains 13 residues. Germline lookup yields CDR1 LNHDA and CDR2 SQIVND (reference sequence). CDR3 region: CASSIEGRNEQFF. CDR3 nucleotides: TGTGCCAGTAGTATAGAGGGGAGAAATGAGCAGTTCTTC.

This chain connects TRBV7-9 to TRBJ2-3, with unresolved D. The CDR3 covers 11 residues. CDR1 and CDR2 (germline): SEHNR, FQNEAQ (reference sequence). V dropped 5 bases and J dropped 6 bases, with 6 bases sitting between them. The CDR3, as DNA: TGTGCCAGCAGCCCTAAGGATACGCAGTATTTT. Translating it yields CASSPKDTQYF.

This chain joins TRBV11-3 and TRBJ2-1; the match to TRBD1 covers 12 bases. V was pared by 5 bases and J by 9 bases, with 11 bases of the junction left unmatched. Germline V gene lookup returns CDR1 SGHNT and CDR2 YENEEA. The CDR3 has 16 amino acids. The CDR3 nucleotides are TGTGCCAGCAGCCGTCCAACGGGACAGGGGGCGGGTGAGCAGTTCTTC. Its translation is CASSRPTGQGAGEQFF.

The rearrangement joins TRBV9 to TRBJ1-3; possibly TRBD1 for D (6 bases). From germline, CDR1 is SGDLS and CDR2 YYNGEE. The CDR3 totals 17 residues. V was trimmed by 0 bases and J by 0 bases, leaving 13 bases between them. CDR3 sequence: CASSVELWGRSGNTIYF. As DNA, the CDR3 is TGTGCCAGCAGCGTAGAATTGTGGGGGCGCTCTGGAAACACCATATATTTT.

The rearrangement uses TRBV19 and TRBJ2-2; weak D call: TRBD1 (6 bases). Germline assignment: CDR1 LNHDA and CDR2 SQIVND (reference sequence). The ends were cut back, 8 bases at V and 11 bases at J, with 21 bases in the middle. This CDR3 is built from 14 residues. The CDR3 nucleotides read TGTGCCAGTGGGGGCACCGCCTCGCATTTAGAGCTGTTTTTT. Translating gives CASGGTASHLELFF.

This clone came up once. This chain uses TRBV30 with TRBJ2-1, with D perhaps matching TRBD2 (5 bases). The CDR3 has 11 residues. Germline CDR1 is GTSNPN and CDR2 is SVGIG (reference sequence). V dropped 3 bases and J dropped 8 bases, with 8 bases sitting between them. CDR3 residues: CAWSLAHEQFF. The CDR3, as DNA: TGTGCCTGGAGCCTAGCCCATGAGCAGTTCTTC.

The chain uses TRBV18 and TRBJ2-7, with 7 bases fitting TRBD2. The CDR3 totals 14 residues. Looked up from germline, CDR1 is KGHSH and CDR2 is LQKENI. The V gene end was trimmed by 5 bases and the J gene end by 6 bases; junction bases not matched to a gene: 10. The CDR3 region is CASSGVLAAREQYF. CDR3 DNA sequence: TGTGCCAGCTCAGGGGTCCTAGCGGCCCGCGAGCAGTACTTC.

This clone was seen a few times. The V and J genes are TRBV6-5 and TRBJ1-5; 8 bases fit TRBD1. In germline, CDR1 is MNHEY, CDR2 SVGAGI. Trimming cost V 10 bases and J 2 bases; bases outside gene matches: 10. This CDR3 has 15 amino acids. CDR3 coding DNA: TGTGCCACCCATTCAGGGGGCATCGGCAATCAGCCCCAGCATTTT. It codes for CATHSGGIGNQPQHF.

The chain recombines TRBV3-1 (or the pseudogene TRBV3-2) with TRBJ1-5, with TRBD1 identical over 7 bases. Germline-derived CDR1 and CDR2 are LGHDT and YNNKEL (reference sequence). The CDR3 totals 18 residues. After removal of 3 bases from V and 0 bases from J, the junction contained 11 bases not matched to a gene. The CDR3 here is CASSHGTGAGYSNQPQHF. As DNA, the CDR3 is TGTGCCAGCAGCCATGGAACAGGGGCGGGTTATAGCAATCAGCCCCAGCATTTT.

J is TRBJ2-5 and V is TRBV3-1 (or the pseudogene TRBV3-2); 16 bases fit TRBD2. CDR3 length: 17 residues. The germline gives CDR1 LGHDT, CDR2 YNNKEL (reference sequence). V lost 4 bases, J lost 2 bases, and 4 bases stayed unmatched. CDR3 region: CASSPGTSGGVQETQYF. The CDR3, as DNA: TGTGCCAGCAGCCCCGGGACTAGCGGGGGGGTTCAAGAGACCCAGTACTTC.

The chain links TRBV28 to TRBJ2-2; 10 nucleotides agree with TRBD1. V dropped 6 bases and J dropped 5; count of bases not matched to a gene: 6. This CDR3 comprises 15 residues. From germline, CDR1 is MDHEN and CDR2 SYDVKM. CDR3 sequence: CASRLPGQGTGELFF. As DNA, the CDR3 is TGTGCCAGCAGGTTACCGGGACAGGGGACCGGGGAGCTGTTTTTT.

This rearrangement joins TRBV18 to TRBJ1-6; weak D call: TRBD1 (5 bases). Germline CDR1 is KGHSH and CDR2 is LQKENI. The CDR3 totals 18 residues. Trimming took 4 bases from V and 10 from J, leaving 26 bases between them. The CDR3 region has the DNA TGTGCCAGCTCACGAAGGGAATCAACTCAGGGCCCCGGGTCACCCCTCCACTTT. Its translation is CASSRRESTQGPGSPLHF.